These T cell receptor beta chains were read from a single sample in a study of cytomegalovirus exposure and HLA in healthy donors. Clones were sequenced by immunoSEQ multiplex PCR, and TCRdb holds only the in-frame ones, with some missing. The sample consists of 110,000 or so clones, around 79% of them appearing once. Sample: PBMCs. These TCRs come from a woman aged 18-30 years in good health and CMV-seronegative. CDR3s include the opening cysteine and the closing phenylalanine or tryptophan. The D gene is left open where the match is weak. Size is omitted from some rows. Given values are once, few, many or a class for expanded clones.

D gene: .; clone size: few; V gene: TRBV11-2; J gene: TRBJ2-1; CDR3 protein: CASSLRDFGEDEQFF; CDR3 DNA: TGTGCCAGCAGCTTAAGGGACTTCGGAGAAGATGAGCAGTTCTTC
D gene: .; clone size: few; V gene: TRBV2; J gene: TRBJ1-2; CDR3 protein: CASSIMGGGPYGYTF; CDR3 DNA: TGTGCCAGCAGCATTATGGGGGGTGGCCCCTATGGCTACACCTTC
D gene: TRBD1; clone size: .; V gene: TRBV13; J gene: TRBJ2-2; CDR3 protein: CASSSTGQGDTGELFF; CDR3 DNA: TGTGCCAGCAGCTCTACGGGACAGGGGGACACCGGGGAGCTGTTTTTT
D gene: .; clone size: .; V gene: TRBV5-8; J gene: TRBJ1-2; CDR3 protein: CASSLTGSYYGYTF; CDR3 DNA: TGTGCCAGCAGCCTCACAGGGTCTTACTATGGCTACACCTTC
D gene: .; clone size: .; V gene: TRBV27; J gene: TRBJ2-1; CDR3 protein: CASSLFNNEQFF; CDR3 DNA: TGTGCCAGCAGTTTATTTAACAATGAGCAGTTCTTC
D gene: TRBD1; clone size: .; V gene: TRBV18; J gene: TRBJ1-1; CDR3 protein: CASSPPWTGLNTEAFF; CDR3 DNA: TGTGCCAGCTCACCCCCCTGGACAGGGCTCAACACTGAAGCTTTCTTT
D gene: .; clone size: once; V gene: TRBV18; J gene: TRBJ2-1; CDR3 protein: CASSPILGLVGMSSYNEQFF; CDR3 DNA: TGTGCCAGCTCACCAATTCTCGGTCTCGTCGGGATGAGCTCCTACAATGAGCAGTTCTTC
D gene: TRBD1; clone size: few; V gene: TRBV19; J gene: TRBJ1-5; CDR3 protein: CASSIGTGSNQPQHF; CDR3 DNA: TGTGCCAGTAGTATAGGGACAGGGAGCAATCAGCCCCAGCATTTT
D gene: TRBD1; clone size: .; V gene: TRBV7-9; J gene: TRBJ2-1; CDR3 protein: CASSLRDRDRHEQFF; CDR3 DNA: TGTGCCAGCAGCTTAAGGGACAGGGATAGACATGAGCAGTTCTTC
D gene: .; clone size: .; V gene: TRBV7-8; J gene: TRBJ1-2; CDR3 protein: CASSFRPGNGYTF; CDR3 DNA: TGTGCCAGCAGCTTCAGACCAGGGAATGGCTACACCTTC